This TCR delta chain was obtained from a study of Vδ1+ human thymocytes. J lost 2 bases, V lost 3 bases, and 22 bases had no gene match. There are 21 residues in the CDR3. Germline V CDR1 and CDR2: TSWWSYY, QGS. RNA was extracted from the cells and then reverse transcribed. The CDR3 regions were amplified by multiplex PCR from V-gene primers to a constant-region primer. TCRdb fed the multiplex PCR reads to CATT. Of some 73,000 delta-chain clones in the sample, roughly a third were seen once. This clone was found a few times. The antigen remains undetermined. Findings of the study overall: Thymic TRG and TRD repertoires appeared highly polyclonal. The authors advised highly purified populations and single-cell validation. Thymic delta-chain repertoires held roughly 20% Vdelta2 sequences and few Vdelta3, despite high sort purity.

After alphabeta T cell depletion, CD3+ Vdelta1+ Vdelta2- thymocytes were sorted. Sequencing used Vdelta1+ gamma-delta thymocytes from the thymus. Subset indicated: FACS-sorted CD3+ TCRalphabeta- TCRVdelta1+ TCRVdelta2- thymocytes. The source of this sequence is a boy under three years old who had congenital heart surgery. This sequence joins TRDV1 and TRDJ1; TRDD3 aligns across 9 bases. CDR3 amino acids: CALGDFFPHSTGGPCTDKLIF. The DNA of the CDR3 is TGTGCTCTTGGGGATTTCTTCCCGCATAGTACTGGGGGACCATGTACCGATAAACTCATCTTT.